This TCR beta chain was recorded in a study of T cell responses to AZD1222 COVID-19 vaccine. To note about this clone: Antigen: not known.

General observations from the study: Donor demographics were predominantly white British with a female majority; clonal diversity may be underestimated. Among vaccine-associated CD4 TCRs, coverage spanned spike, with dominance at 160-218 and 743-854.

The CDR3 consists of 14 residues. Trimming pared 3 bases from V and 4 bases from J, leaving 10 bases between. The germline gives CDR1 SNHLY, CDR2 FYNNEI. The method was immunoSEQ multiplex PCR; TCRdb's version includes in-frame clones alone and lacks a portion of them. The sample shows roughly 110,000 clones, 89% of them seen only once. The source of this sequence is an adult in good health. This sequence joins TRBV2 and TRBJ2-1, with D maybe TRBD2 (5 bases). The input for sequencing was peripheral blood, taken on day 0 of AZD1222 vaccination. CDR3 nucleotides: TGTGCCAGCAGTGACCCCGGGGTTTACAATGAGCAGTTCTTC. As protein: CASSDPGVYNEQFF.